This is a list of T cell receptor beta chains from one sample in a study of blood T cell repertoires in COVID-19. The table came from immunoSEQ multiplex PCR; TCRdb's copy has only in-frame clones and leaves some out. The sample lists 200,000 to 250,000 clones; approximately 90% were seen once. Sequencing was performed on PBMCs or T cells enriched from blood (not recorded which). These receptors were taken from a woman aged 40 to 55 with acute COVID-19. CDR3s include the opening cysteine and the closing phenylalanine or tryptophan. D genes are given only for firm matches. Clone size is shown for a subset of rows, as once, few, many or a class of expanded clone.

cdr3_aa: CASSSEGASTDTQYF
cdr3_nt: TGTGCCAGCAGCTCAGAGGGCGCTAGCACAGATACGCAGTATTTT
clone_size: .
d_call: .
v_call: TRBV7-2
j_call: TRBJ2-3

cdr3_aa: CASSLGTVNTEAFF
cdr3_nt: TGTGCCAGCAGCCTGGGGACAGTGAACACTGAAGCTTTCTTT
clone_size: .
d_call: TRBD1
v_call: TRBV14
j_call: TRBJ1-1

cdr3_aa: CAISGQGDSYGYTF
cdr3_nt: TGTGCCATCAGCGGACAGGGAGACAGCTATGGCTACACCTTC
clone_size: .
d_call: TRBD1
v_call: TRBV10-3
j_call: TRBJ1-2

cdr3_aa: CSASLGTGGTGELFF
cdr3_nt: TGCAGTGCTAGTCTCGGGACAGGGGGAACCGGGGAGCTGTTTTTT
clone_size: once
d_call: TRBD1
v_call: TRBV20-1
j_call: TRBJ2-2

cdr3_aa: CASSWGDRGNEQFF
cdr3_nt: TGTGCCAGCAGCTGGGGGGACAGGGGAAATGAGCAGTTCTTC
clone_size: .
d_call: TRBD1
v_call: TRBV13
j_call: TRBJ2-1

cdr3_aa: CASSVDQGTNHYGYTF
cdr3_nt: TGTGCCAGCAGCGTAGACCAGGGGACGAACCACTATGGCTACACCTTC
clone_size: .
d_call: .
v_call: TRBV9
j_call: TRBJ1-2

cdr3_aa: CASSLSQAEAFF
cdr3_nt: TGTGCCAGCAGTCTAAGTCAGGCGGAAGCTTTCTTT
clone_size: .
d_call: .
v_call: TRBV28
j_call: TRBJ1-1

cdr3_aa: CASSPDSYGYTF
cdr3_nt: TGTGCCAGCAGCCCAGACAGTTACGGCTACACCTTC
clone_size: .
d_call: .
v_call: TRBV7-8
j_call: TRBJ1-2

cdr3_aa: CASSPQQTMPGNTIYF
cdr3_nt: TGTGCCAGCTCACCACAACAGACAATGCCCGGAAACACCATATATTTT
clone_size: few
d_call: .
v_call: TRBV18
j_call: TRBJ1-3

cdr3_aa: CASSPRLTNEKLFF
cdr3_nt: TGTGCCAGCAGCCCTCGTTTGACTAATGAAAAACTGTTTTTT
clone_size: .
d_call: .
v_call: TRBV3-1/TRBV3-2
j_call: TRBJ1-4

cdr3_aa: CASSHTTGTTEAFF
cdr3_nt: TGTGCCAGCAGCCATACGACAGGAACAACTGAAGCTTTCTTT
clone_size: .
d_call: .
v_call: TRBV9
j_call: TRBJ1-1

cdr3_aa: CASSPPGGTEAFF
cdr3_nt: TGTGCCAGCTCACCACCCGGGGGCACTGAAGCTTTCTTT
clone_size: .
d_call: .
v_call: TRBV18
j_call: TRBJ1-1

cdr3_aa: CASGFSRTGVYNEQFF
cdr3_nt: TGTGCTAGTGGTTTTTCCCGGACAGGGGTCTACAATGAGCAGTTCTTC
clone_size: once
d_call: TRBD1
v_call: TRBV12-5
j_call: TRBJ2-1

cdr3_aa: CATSRVVAETQYF
cdr3_nt: TGTGCCACCAGCAGAGTTGTTGCGGAGACCCAGTACTTC
clone_size: .
d_call: .
v_call: TRBV15
j_call: TRBJ2-5

cdr3_aa: CASSRTGGGGYTF
cdr3_nt: TGTGCCAGCAGTAGGACAGGGGGCGGCGGCTACACCTTC
clone_size: few
d_call: TRBD1
v_call: TRBV2
j_call: TRBJ1-2

cdr3_aa: CATSGTEDYGYTF
cdr3_nt: TGTGCCACCTCCGGGACAGAGGACTATGGCTACACCTTC
clone_size: .
d_call: TRBD1
v_call: TRBV24-1
j_call: TRBJ1-2

cdr3_aa: CASSAAATGITEAFF
cdr3_nt: TGTGCCAGCAGCGCCGCAGCGACAGGGATTACTGAAGCTTTCTTT
clone_size: .
d_call: TRBD1
v_call: TRBV9
j_call: TRBJ1-1

cdr3_aa: CASSRLGLNTEAFF
cdr3_nt: TGTGCCAGCAGTCGGCTGGGGCTGAACACTGAAGCTTTCTTT
clone_size: .
d_call: .
v_call: TRBV6-5
j_call: TRBJ1-1

cdr3_aa: CASSHYPGANVLTF
cdr3_nt: TGTGCCAGCAGCCATTATCCCGGGGCCAACGTCCTGACTTTC
clone_size: .
d_call: .
v_call: TRBV3-1/TRBV3-2
j_call: TRBJ2-6

cdr3_aa: CASSSGKARTGNTIYF
cdr3_nt: TGTGCCAGCAGCTCAGGGAAGGCACGAACTGGAAACACCATATATTTT
clone_size: .
d_call: .
v_call: TRBV6-2/TRBV6-3
j_call: TRBJ1-3

cdr3_aa: CASSLQRTGHYGYTF
cdr3_nt: TGTGCCAGCAGCCTCCAAAGGACAGGGCACTATGGCTACACCTTC
clone_size: once
d_call: TRBD1
v_call: TRBV3-1/TRBV3-2
j_call: TRBJ1-2

cdr3_aa: CASSVGDRNQPQHF
cdr3_nt: TGTGCCAGCAGCGTAGGAGACAGAAATCAGCCCCAGCATTTT
clone_size: .
d_call: .
v_call: TRBV9
j_call: TRBJ1-5

cdr3_aa: CASSPSGSDTQYF
cdr3_nt: TGTGCCAGCAGTCCCTCGGGGTCAGATACGCAGTATTTT
clone_size: .
d_call: .
v_call: TRBV27
j_call: TRBJ2-3

cdr3_aa: CASSQVEVGTGDTDTQYF
cdr3_nt: TGCGCCAGCAGCCAAGTGGAAGTGGGGACAGGGGACACAGATACGCAGTATTTT
clone_size: .
d_call: TRBD1
v_call: TRBV4-1
j_call: TRBJ2-3

cdr3_aa: CASSYHSLGAQPRAFF
cdr3_nt: TGTGCCAGCAGTTACCATTCGCTGGGGGCCCAGCCGAGAGCTTTCTTT
clone_size: .
d_call: .
v_call: TRBV6-5
j_call: TRBJ1-1

cdr3_aa: CASIQGGVIAEAFF
cdr3_nt: TGTGCCAGTATCCAGGGAGGTGTAATCGCTGAAGCTTTCTTT
clone_size: .
d_call: .
v_call: TRBV19
j_call: TRBJ1-1

cdr3_aa: CASSRMGGTGAKISNQPQHF
cdr3_nt: TGTGCCAGCAGCCGTATGGGTGGGACAGGGGCTAAAATCAGCAATCAGCCCCAGCATTTT
clone_size: .
d_call: TRBD1
v_call: TRBV11-3
j_call: TRBJ1-5

cdr3_aa: CATSRDTGGLSSYNEQFF
cdr3_nt: TGTGCCACCAGCAGAGATACAGGGGGCCTGAGCTCCTACAATGAGCAGTTCTTC
clone_size: .
d_call: TRBD1
v_call: TRBV15
j_call: TRBJ2-1

cdr3_aa: CASSSRDRGSLNTGELFF
cdr3_nt: TGTGCCAGCTCATCTCGGGACAGGGGGTCACTTAACACCGGGGAGCTGTTTTTT
clone_size: once
d_call: TRBD1
v_call: TRBV18
j_call: TRBJ2-2

cdr3_aa: CASSLGSGQLFYGYTF
cdr3_nt: TGTGCCAGCAGCTTAGGATCGGGACAGCTCTTCTATGGCTACACCTTC
clone_size: .
d_call: TRBD1
v_call: TRBV7-9
j_call: TRBJ1-2

cdr3_aa: CASSSRTGPYEQYF
cdr3_nt: TGTGCCAGCAGCTCCCGGACAGGGCCCTACGAGCAGTACTTC
clone_size: .
d_call: TRBD1
v_call: TRBV11-2
j_call: TRBJ2-7

cdr3_aa: CASSLSDLGYTF
cdr3_nt: TGTGCCAGCAGTTTATCAGATTTGGGCTACACCTTC
clone_size: .
d_call: .
v_call: TRBV12-3/TRBV12-4
j_call: TRBJ1-2

cdr3_aa: CASRKTGVNTGELFF
cdr3_nt: TGTGCCAGCAGGAAGACAGGTGTGAACACCGGGGAGCTGTTTTTT
clone_size: .
d_call: .
v_call: TRBV7-9
j_call: TRBJ2-2

cdr3_aa: CASSPQGISSNQPQHF
cdr3_nt: TGTGCCAGTAGTCCTCAGGGTATTTCTAGCAATCAGCCCCAGCATTTT
clone_size: .
d_call: .
v_call: TRBV19
j_call: TRBJ1-5

cdr3_aa: CASSLEAGALTTNEKLFF
cdr3_nt: TGTGCCAGCAGCTTAGAGGCAGGGGCCCTCACAACTAATGAAAAACTGTTTTTT
clone_size: .
d_call: .
v_call: TRBV7-9
j_call: TRBJ1-4

cdr3_aa: CASRGVAGSYNEQFF
cdr3_nt: TGTGCCAGCAGAGGGGTGGCAGGATCCTACAATGAGCAGTTCTTC
clone_size: .
d_call: .
v_call: TRBV2
j_call: TRBJ2-1

cdr3_aa: CASSFEGLGRSTEAFF
cdr3_nt: TGTGCCAGCAGCTTTGAAGGACTTGGCAGGAGCACTGAAGCTTTCTTT
clone_size: .
d_call: .
v_call: TRBV7-8
j_call: TRBJ1-1